This T cell receptor (beta chain) emerged from a study of blood T cell repertoires in COVID-19. Study in general: Acute and convalescent COVID-19 specimens originated in the United States, Italy and Spain. Nucleic acid was either cDNA or gDNA, and it came from T cells, B-cell-depleted T cells, or PBMCs.

CDR3 size: 12 residues. Deletions cut 3 bases from V and 4 bases from J, with 6 bases between. Germline V gene lookup returns CDR1 LGHNA and CDR2 YNFKEQ. Per the original data handling: Reference gene primer amplification gave nucleated cell count estimates. Using immunoSEQ multiplex PCR, the repertoire was profiled, and TCRdb retains in-frame clones only, with some absent. The DNA gave D and trimming, while V, J and clone size come from that table. The sample shows about 120,000 clones, around 85% of them seen only once. This TCR derives from a man aged 70 or older who had recovered from COVID-19. The specimen sequenced was peripheral blood. The rearrangement joins TRBV4-2 to TRBJ1-2; D gene unclear. The CDR3 loop reads CASSQRGYGYTF. In nucleotides, the CDR3 is TGTGCCAGCAGCCAGCGGGGCTATGGCTACACCTTC.